Each of the 5 T cell receptor beta chains below was sequenced from the same sample in a study of T cells in women clearing cervical HPV infection. Assay used: immunoSEQ multiplex PCR; TCRdb lists only in-frame clones, some missing. Here the sample table reports some 30,000 clones. The sample taken for sequencing was blood buffy coat. The receptors were sampled from a woman aged 18-70 years with a cervical HPV16 infection that either progressed to CIN3+ or cleared (not recorded which).

Worth noting for this clone: The read stops 3 residues short of the end of the CDR3; the missing end is completed from the germline J gene. J is TRBJ2-3 and V is TRBV5-1; D ambiguous. The CDR3 has 15 amino acids. Trimming took off 2 bases at V and 3 bases at J, with 13 bases between the two ends. Germline CDR1 SGHRS, CDR2 YFSETQ. The chain's CDR3 is CASSFRVQTTDTQYF. CDR3 DNA, as far as it was read: TGCGCCAGCAGCTTCCGAGTTCAAACAACAGATACG.

About this clone itself: The read comes to an end 3 residues before the CDR3 does, leaving the germline J gene to fill in the end. The chain joins TRBV10-1 to TRBJ2-3; D is unclear. Per germline, CDR1 WNHNN and CDR2 SYGVQD (reference sequence). This CDR3 contains 16 residues. Trimming pared 2 bases from V and 0 bases from J, leaving 12 bases between. The sequenced CDR3 bases are TGCGCCAGCAGTGAGAAAGGCGGATTGAGCACAGATACG. Its translation: CASSEKGGLSTDT. The entire CDR3 protein is CASSEKGGLSTDTQYF.

On this clone itself: The CDR3 end lies 3 residues beyond the end of the read and is filled in from the germline J gene. The genes are TRBV19 and TRBJ2-7, with TRBD2 matching over 7 bases. The CDR3 consists of 14 residues. Germline CDR1 and CDR2: LNHDA and SQIVND (reference sequence). After removal of 3 bases from V and 2 bases from J, the junction contained 4 bases not matched to a gene. The CDR3 bases that were read are TGTGCCAGTAGTATCGAGCTAGCGGCCTACGAG. Translated: CASSIELAAYE. The full CDR3 is CASSIELAAYEQYF.

This clone is identified as medium-sized (0.01 to 0.1%) from frequency. The read ends 3 residues shy of where the CDR3 ends; the end is completed using the germline J gene. V and J are TRBV20-1 and TRBJ1-2; no clear D. The CDR3 sequence is 13 residues long. CDR1 and CDR2 from the germline V gene are DFQATT and SNEGSKA (reference sequence). CDR3 in amino acids: CSARVLGSEGYTF. The sequenced CDR3 bases are TGCAGTGCTAGAGTGTTAGGGTCTGAAGGC.

A remark on this clone: The read ends 3 residues shy of where the CDR3 ends; the end is completed using the germline J gene. V is TRBV30 and J is TRBJ1-2, with 7 positions matching TRBD1. V shed 7 bases, J shed 5 bases, and the junction held 10 bases outside the gene matches. CDR1 and CDR2 from the germline V gene are GTSNPN and SVGIG (reference sequence). The CDR3 length is 13 residues. Partial CDR3 DNA: TGTGCCTCCAGACAGGGTGAATTGTATGGC. Translation: CASRQGELYG. In full, the CDR3 reads CASRQGELYGYTF.